This T cell receptor (beta chain) was recorded in a study of CD8+CD57+ T cells in acquired aplastic anemia. Study context: The study obtained an average of around 3.4 ug of DNA from sorted CD4+ and CD8+ cells. Study outcomes and limitations: In common between the patients and the controls were approximately 28 CD8+ CDR3 sequences.

Germline V gene sequence: CDR1 SEHNR, CDR2 FQNEAQ (reference sequence). The V end was cut by 3 bases, the J end by 4 bases, with 12 bases between. This CDR3 has 14 amino acids. Genomic DNA constituted the template upon which TCR beta VDJ and CDR3 profiling was performed. TCRdb reprocessed the reads with MiXCR, giving one entry per CDR3 protein. Of 250,000 or so distinct CDR3 sequences detected, around 45% appear once; the ten largest clones hold less than 9%. For this clonotype: Its specificity is unknown.

Individuals selected for sequencing had exhibited CD8+CD57+ cell expansion on flow cytometry. There was no therapy given to any patient before the blood sampling took place. The sequencing input was sorted CD4+, CD8+, or CD8+CD57+ T cells (not recorded which) from PBMCs. This chain uses TRBV7-9 with TRBJ2-5; D is ambiguous. This clonotype originated in a human donor with aplastic anemia. The CDR3 DNA sequence: TGTGCCAGCAGCTTTTCAACGGATGCAGAGACCCAGTACTTC. Protein sequence: CASSFSTDAETQYF.